A selection of T cell receptor beta chains follows, all from one sample in a study of early T cells in non-severe SARS-CoV-2 infection. A single record per CDR3 protein comes from TCRdb applying MiXCR to the 5' RACE reads. The sample lists about 68,000 distinct CDR3 sequences, approximately 11% seen once, with around 5.8% in the top ten. The sample taken for sequencing was whole blood. All receptors derive from an adult who was a healthcare worker with PCR-confirmed SARS-CoV-2 infection or an uninfected control (not recorded which). Each CDR3 is given without its conserved first and last residue.

TRBV18	TRBJ2-3	ASSPEITDTQY
TRBV20-1	TRBJ2-5	SALGQGSQETQY
TRBV19	TRBJ2-4	ASSSDSTGSISIQY
TRBV6-2/TRBV6-3	TRBJ2-7	ASSGPGRFYEQY
TRBV18	TRBJ2-7	ASSSGLYEQY
TRBV12-3/TRBV12-4	TRBJ2-7	ASSLSGTSGIPY
TRBV2	TRBJ2-2	ASSATGELF
TRBV28	TRBJ1-5	ASSLAGTDNQPQH
TRBV23-1	TRBJ2-2	ASSHQLGPGAGQNTGELF
TRBV7-3	TRBJ2-5	ASSLSRDTQETQY
TRBV28	TRBJ1-4	ASSSPGSRHNEKLF
TRBV7-6	TRBJ2-1	ASSLGTGRVNEQF
TRBV6-1	TRBJ2-1	ASMNTGPFPGVEGYNEQF
TRBV4-1	TRBJ2-5	ASSQESGRQETQY
TRBV2	TRBJ2-1	ASSELAGAYNEQF
TRBV28	TRBJ1-3	ASSLVGRRGNTIY
TRBV4-1	TRBJ2-7	ASSPSGGTDEQY
TRBV29-1	TRBJ2-7	SILTGQYEQY
TRBV12-3/TRBV12-4	TRBJ2-5	ASSPETSHRATQY
TRBV4-1	TRBJ1-2	ASSHDFVGRYGYT
TRBV6-6	TRBJ2-2	ASSAGLAKRELF
TRBV20-1	TRBJ1-6	SARTPSEALH
TRBV4-3	TRBJ2-1	ASSQASGRENEQF
TRBV5-1	TRBJ2-1	ASSLVSGGDDEQF
TRBV28	TRBJ2-7	ASSFYRQDSEQY
TRBV12-3/TRBV12-4	TRBJ2-5	ASSPPVSQETQY
TRBV20-1	TRBJ2-2	SASDRANTGELF
TRBV2	TRBJ2-7	AQTEGNYEQY
TRBV20-1	TRBJ2-1	SARLAGGLEEQF
TRBV20-1	TRBJ2-1	SARDSSGRKIEQF
TRBV7-9	TRBJ2-1	ASSLVTSGRATYNEQF
TRBV9	TRBJ2-3	ASSGGGPDTQY
TRBV7-9	TRBJ1-1	ASSLDSEGSAF
TRBV7-9	TRBJ2-7	ASSPPGAGYEQY
TRBV7-6	TRBJ1-6	ASSSRGVDSPLH
TRBV6-5	TRBJ2-2	ASSYAGGATMIGELF
TRBV7-8	TRBJ2-7	ASSSLALSSYEQY
TRBV10-2	TRBJ2-1	ATLGLNEQF
TRBV12-3/TRBV12-4	TRBJ2-3	ASSSRVLGGDTQY
TRBV4-3	TRBJ2-5	ASSQNAMRETQY
TRBV27	TRBJ2-1	ASSPRPGGDLGNEQF
TRBV6-5	TRBJ1-2	ASSLQTGTGNYGYT
TRBV12-3/TRBV12-4	TRBJ2-5	ASSRTSRETQY
TRBV7-2	TRBJ1-1	ASSLASRVAF
TRBV5-1	TRBJ2-5	ASSLEGNGETQY
TRBV6-1	TRBJ2-1	ASTWGDPSGNEQF
TRBV4-1	TRBJ2-7	ASKKGLDRTYEQY
TRBV6-2/TRBV6-3	TRBJ1-2	ASSSWTGVLDGYT
TRBV10-2	TRBJ1-1	ASRTYGGQAF
TRBV11-2	TRBJ2-3	ASSLIPGATDTQY
TRBV11-2	TRBJ2-7	ASSFDSLYEQY
TRBV2	TRBJ2-1	ASGGDSLSYNEQF
TRBV12-3/TRBV12-4	TRBJ2-3	ASNLRGMGTDTQY